This is a list of T cell receptor beta chains from one sample in a study of neurological immune-mediated disorders. TCRdb itself ran the 5' RACE reads through MiXCR, one entry per CDR3 protein. The sample holds about 17,000 distinct CDR3 sequences, 3.5% seen once. Sequencing used CD8+ T cells from blood. Receptors were obtained from a woman aged 40 to 49 in good health. The conserved cysteine and the conserved F or W are not part of the CDR3 here.

v_call,cdr3_aa
TRBV28,ASSSLAGGNEQF
TRBV5-1,ASSPGTSNQPQH
TRBV7-3,ASSSSRDFYF
TRBV28,ASSLRASGRGYNEQF
TRBV6-1,ASSEAGRDTGELF
TRBV7-9,ASSYSLSGSSVEQF
TRBV5-1,ASSFDSGIYEQY
TRBV28,ASSQRNSGYYNEQF
TRBV6-5,ASTRAGGTHEQF
TRBV5-1,ASKGGLALTHEQF
TRBV27,ASSLDSSFEQY
TRBV20-1,SARALGLAGEFDEQY
TRBV9,ASSVVGDSYNEQF
TRBV5-6,ASSPGQGVNSPLH
TRBV6-5,ASSLLRSAEYYNEQF
TRBV4-3,ASSQGPGVSGNTIY
TRBV20-1,SARVGDSQETQY
TRBV20-1,SAGRLADYNEQF
TRBV9,ASSGLTSGRVQQF
TRBV7-9,ASSLGSSTTEAF
TRBV20-1,SARDLASQSETQY
TRBV4-1,ASSQSWSGNEQF
TRBV5-1,ASSLRGQGVNTEAF
TRBV7-9,AITSVISSYNSPLH
TRBV29-1,SVIAQGTNYGYT
TRBV10-3,ATRDSGSGNTIY
TRBV10-3,AISESRAAYGYT
TRBV15,ATSRGQGSQETQY
TRBV15,ATSRPDPLTGIQY
TRBV20-1,SARDRGGAEQF
TRBV3-1,ASSQEGLPDGQETQY
TRBV7-9,ASSGQNSYEQY
TRBV27,ASTSGGLEQF
TRBV28,ASSLAGDIAKNIQY
TRBV6-5,ASSTKDRGEQY
TRBV19,ASSGTGANTEAF
TRBV11-2,ASSLDSLIIYGYT
TRBV15,ATSSHTGELF
TRBV5-1,ASSLYGYEQY
TRBV27,ASSSGTLRAF
TRBV6-5,AARRGPNTGELF
TRBV25-1,ASSSRREFQDTQY
TRBV14,ASSHLDNEQF
TRBV29-1,SAQDRGQGETQY
TRBV5-1,ASSLGGESNQPQH
TRBV15,ATSRDSQNGFYEQY
TRBV10-2,ASSESVVDIQY
TRBV29-1,SPSVRNEQF
TRBV10-3,AIRTEENEQF
TRBV20-1,SASRGTAERSYEQY
TRBV29-1,SVAADTQY
TRBV11-2,ASSRGLAGGPVLEDTQY
TRBV5-1,ASSLWAGSDGYT
TRBV29-1,SVVGGISYEQY
TRBV6-5,ASSSVGGEQY
TRBV10-3,AISDPSQENTEAF
TRBV3-1,ASSQGGGWTEAF
TRBV6-5,ASSYPPETQY
TRBV20-1,SAGLGFNYGYT